A single sample is the source of the 5 T cell receptor beta chains below, sequenced in a study of cytomegalovirus exposure and HLA in healthy donors. Both 60 Vbeta primers and 13 Jbeta primers went into the PCR. The repertoire was sequenced with immunoSEQ multiplex PCR; TCRdb's copy has only in-frame clones and lacks some. This sample has 150,000 to 200,000 clones; roughly 84% occur once, and the top ten carry 1.2%. The source material was PBMCs. The receptors were sampled from a boy younger than 10 in good health and CMV-seronegative.

The rearrangement joins TRBV13 to TRBJ2-1, with D possibly TRBD1 on 5 matching bases. CDR3 size: 14 residues. Looked up from germline, CDR1 is PRHDT and CDR2 is FYEKMQ (reference sequence). V shed 8 bases and J shed 10 bases, with 21 bases lying between them. CDR3 residues: CASRRIAGLGEQFF. The CDR3 DNA follows: TGTGCCAGCCGGCGTATAGCAGGGCTTGGGGAGCAGTTCTTC.

The chain carries TRBV12-5 and TRBJ2-4; 11 nucleotides align to TRBD2. With V trimmed by 1 base and J by 0 bases, 11 bases remained unmatched. The germline V gene has CDR1 LGHNT and CDR2 FRNRAP. This CDR3 region has 20 residues. The CDR3 reads CASGLALAGGHVLAKNIQYF. CDR3 nucleotides: TGTGCTAGTGGTTTGGCCCTAGCGGGGGGCCACGTCCTAGCCAAAAACATTCAGTACTTC.

This chain links TRBV14 with TRBJ1-1; a weak D match, TRBD1 (6 bases). CDR3 length equals 15 residues. CDR1 is SGHDN, CDR2 FVKESK, per germline. The V end lost 0 bases, the J end lost 4 bases, and 12 bases lay between the germline ends. The CDR3 DNA reads as TGTGCCAGCAGCCAAGATCCAGGACAGACCACTGAAGCTTTCTTT. Translating gives CASSQDPGQTTEAFF.

The V gene is TRBV4-1, the J gene TRBJ1-2; D is perhaps TRBD1 (5 bases). CDR1 MGHRA and CDR2 YSYEKL come from the germline V gene. Deletions cut 2 bases from V and 3 bases from J, with 13 bases between. The CDR3 consists of 15 residues. The CDR3: CASSQSAREDYGYTF. CDR3 coding DNA: TGCGCCAGCAGCCAATCGGCCAGGGAGGACTATGGCTACACCTTC.

This clone was detected only a few times. Sequence at one end of the junction differs from germline and may be a read error. The chain uses TRBV10-3 and TRBJ1-1; D gene ambiguous. Germline V gene lookup returns CDR1 ENHRY and CDR2 SYGVKD. The length of the CDR3 is 15 residues. The CDR3 loop is CASSYSWSQRTEAFF. For the CDR3, the DNA is TGTGCCAGCAGTTACTCGTGGTCCCAGCGAACTGAAGCTTTCTTT.